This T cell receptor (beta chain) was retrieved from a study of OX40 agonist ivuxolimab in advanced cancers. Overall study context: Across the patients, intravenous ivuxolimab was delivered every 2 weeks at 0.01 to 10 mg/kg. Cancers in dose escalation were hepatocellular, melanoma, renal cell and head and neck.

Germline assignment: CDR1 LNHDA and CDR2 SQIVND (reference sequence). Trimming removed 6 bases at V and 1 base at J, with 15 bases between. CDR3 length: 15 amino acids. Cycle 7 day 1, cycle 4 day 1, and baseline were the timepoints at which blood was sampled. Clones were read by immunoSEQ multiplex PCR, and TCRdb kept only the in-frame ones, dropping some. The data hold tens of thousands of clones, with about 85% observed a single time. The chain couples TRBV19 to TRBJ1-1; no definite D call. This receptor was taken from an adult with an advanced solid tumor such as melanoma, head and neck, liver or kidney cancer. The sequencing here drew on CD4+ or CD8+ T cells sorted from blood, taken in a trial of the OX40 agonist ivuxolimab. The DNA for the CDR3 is TGTGCCAGTAGCCACCCCCGGGGAGGGAACACTGAAGCTTTCTTT. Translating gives CASSHPRGGNTEAFF. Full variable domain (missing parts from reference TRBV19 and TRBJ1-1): DGGITQSPKYLFRKEGQNVTLSCEQNLNHDAMYWYRQDPGQGLRLIYYSQIVNDFQKGDIAEGYSVSREKKESFPLTVTSAQKNPTAFYLCASSHPRGGNTEAFFGQGTRLTVV.